This TCR beta chain derives from a study of CD8+ T cells in alopecia areata. This CDR3 has 15 amino acids. CDR1 is SGDLS and CDR2 is YYNGEE in the germline V gene. Trimming left V 0 bases short and J 1 base short, with 10 bases between. Treatment of the sample: oral pan-JAK inhibitor, 5-10 mg twice daily. Lesional scalp punch biopsies and peripheral blood were collected from alopecia areata patients. This clone was picked up one time. Once RNA had been extracted, it was reverse transcribed into cDNA to act as the sequencing template. Assay: immunoSEQ multiplex PCR; the TCRdb copy retains only in-frame clones and omits some. The sample yields under 150,000 clones, approximately 55% seen once.

This sequence was found in a human donor with alopecia areata. Material: CD4+ T cells sorted from blood, obtained at week 24, from a patient treated with tofacitinib. The chain combines TRBV9 with TRBJ2-5; unclear D gene. CDR3 loop: CASSVAGRRQETQYF. CDR3 sequence (DNA): TGTGCCAGCAGCGTAGCAGGCAGACGCCAAGAGACCCAGTACTTC.